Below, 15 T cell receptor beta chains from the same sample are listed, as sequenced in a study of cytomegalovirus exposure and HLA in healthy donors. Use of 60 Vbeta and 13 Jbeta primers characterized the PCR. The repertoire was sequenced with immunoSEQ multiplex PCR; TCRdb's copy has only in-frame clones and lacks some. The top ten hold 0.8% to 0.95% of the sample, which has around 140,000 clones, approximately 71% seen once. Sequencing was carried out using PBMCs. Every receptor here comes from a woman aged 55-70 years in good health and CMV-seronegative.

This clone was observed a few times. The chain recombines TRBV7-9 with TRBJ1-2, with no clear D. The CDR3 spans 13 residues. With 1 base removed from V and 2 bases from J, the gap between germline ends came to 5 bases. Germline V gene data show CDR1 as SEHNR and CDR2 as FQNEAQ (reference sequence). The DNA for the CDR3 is TGTGCCAGCAGCTTAGGTCAGAACTATGGCTACACCTTC. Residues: CASSLGQNYGYTF.

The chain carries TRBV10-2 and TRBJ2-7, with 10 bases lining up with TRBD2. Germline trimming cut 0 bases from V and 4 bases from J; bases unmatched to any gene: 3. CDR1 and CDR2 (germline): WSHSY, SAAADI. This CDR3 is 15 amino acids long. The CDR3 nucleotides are TGCGCCAGCAGTGAGTCAGCTAGCGGGAGTTACGAGCAGTACTTC. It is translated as CASSESASGSYEQYF.

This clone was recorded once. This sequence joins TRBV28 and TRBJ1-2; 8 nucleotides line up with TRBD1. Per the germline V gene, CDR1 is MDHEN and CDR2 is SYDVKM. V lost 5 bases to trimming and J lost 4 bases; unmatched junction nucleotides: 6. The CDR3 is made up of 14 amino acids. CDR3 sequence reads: CASSPDRELYGYTF. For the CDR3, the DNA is TGTGCCAGCAGTCCGGACAGGGAACTCTATGGCTACACCTTC.

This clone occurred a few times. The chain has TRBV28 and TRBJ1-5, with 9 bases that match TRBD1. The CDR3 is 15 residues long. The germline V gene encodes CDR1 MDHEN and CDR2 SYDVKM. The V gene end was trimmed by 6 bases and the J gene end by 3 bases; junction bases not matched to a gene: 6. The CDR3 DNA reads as TGTGCCAGCAGCCGAAGGGACAGGGCCAATCAGCCCCAGCATTTT. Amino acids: CASSRRDRANQPQHF.

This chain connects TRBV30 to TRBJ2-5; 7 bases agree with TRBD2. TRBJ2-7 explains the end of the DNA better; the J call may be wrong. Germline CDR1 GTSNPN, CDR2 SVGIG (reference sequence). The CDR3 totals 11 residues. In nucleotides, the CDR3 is TGTGCCTGGAGGGGGGGGTACGAGCAGTACTTC. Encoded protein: CAWRGGYEQYF.

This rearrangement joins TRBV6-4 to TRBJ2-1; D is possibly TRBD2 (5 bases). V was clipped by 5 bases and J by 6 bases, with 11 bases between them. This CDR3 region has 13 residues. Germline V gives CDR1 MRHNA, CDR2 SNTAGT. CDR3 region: CASSTTRGNEQFF. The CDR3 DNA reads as TGTGCCAGCAGTACAACTAGAGGCAATGAGCAGTTCTTC.

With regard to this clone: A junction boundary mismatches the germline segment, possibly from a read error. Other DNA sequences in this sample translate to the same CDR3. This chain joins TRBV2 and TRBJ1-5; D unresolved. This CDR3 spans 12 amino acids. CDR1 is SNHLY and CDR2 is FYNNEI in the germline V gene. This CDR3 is CASSENSRPQHF. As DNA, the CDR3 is TGTGCCAGCAGTGAAAACAGCCGGCCCCAGCATTTC.

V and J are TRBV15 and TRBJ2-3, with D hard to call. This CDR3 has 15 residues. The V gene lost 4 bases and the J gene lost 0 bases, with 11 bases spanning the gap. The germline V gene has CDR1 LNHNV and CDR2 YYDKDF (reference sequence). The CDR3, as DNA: TGTGCCACCAGCACGACACCCCTTAGCACAGATACGCAGTATTTT. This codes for CATSTTPLSTDTQYF. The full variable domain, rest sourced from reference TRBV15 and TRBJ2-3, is DAMVIQNPRYQVTQFGKPVTLSCSQTLNHNVMYWYQQKSSQAPKLLFHYYDKDFNNEADTPDNFQSRRPNTSFCFLDIRSPGLGDTAMYLCATSTTPLSTDTQYFGPGTRLTVL.

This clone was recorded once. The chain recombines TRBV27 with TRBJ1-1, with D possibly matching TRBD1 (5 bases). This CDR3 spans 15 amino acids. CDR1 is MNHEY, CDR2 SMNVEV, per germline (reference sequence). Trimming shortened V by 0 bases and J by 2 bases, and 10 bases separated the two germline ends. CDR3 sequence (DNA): TGTGCCAGCAGTTTATCGGGGCAGCTCAACACTGAAGCTTTCTTT. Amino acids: CASSLSGQLNTEAFF.

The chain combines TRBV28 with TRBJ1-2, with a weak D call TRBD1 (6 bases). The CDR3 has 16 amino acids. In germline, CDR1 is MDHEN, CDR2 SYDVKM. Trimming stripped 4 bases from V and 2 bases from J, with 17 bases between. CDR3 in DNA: TGTGCCAGCAGTTCCCGAAATGGGGGCGGGAACTATGGCTACACCTTC. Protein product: CASSSRNGGGNYGYTF.

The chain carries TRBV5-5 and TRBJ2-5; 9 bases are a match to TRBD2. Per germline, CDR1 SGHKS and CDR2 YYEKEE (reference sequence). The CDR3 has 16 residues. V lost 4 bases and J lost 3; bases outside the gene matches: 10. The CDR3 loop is CASSPEEERGEETQYF. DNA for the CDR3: TGTGCCAGCAGCCCGGAGGAGGAGCGGGGGGAAGAGACCCAGTACTTC.

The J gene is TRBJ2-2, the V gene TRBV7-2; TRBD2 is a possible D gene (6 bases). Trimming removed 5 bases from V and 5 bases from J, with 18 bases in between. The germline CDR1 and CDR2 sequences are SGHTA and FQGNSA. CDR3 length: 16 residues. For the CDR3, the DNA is TGTGCCAGCAGCAGACCACCCGGGGGAGGTACCGGGGAGCTGTTTTTT. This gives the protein CASSRPPGGGTGELFF.

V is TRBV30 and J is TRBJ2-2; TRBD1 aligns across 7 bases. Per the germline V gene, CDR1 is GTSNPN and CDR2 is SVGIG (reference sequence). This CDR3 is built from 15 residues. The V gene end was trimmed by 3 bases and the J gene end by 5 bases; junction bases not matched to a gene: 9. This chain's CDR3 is CAWRGWDSSTGELFF. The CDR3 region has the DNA TGTGCCTGGAGGGGGTGGGACAGTTCTACCGGGGAGCTGTTTTTT.

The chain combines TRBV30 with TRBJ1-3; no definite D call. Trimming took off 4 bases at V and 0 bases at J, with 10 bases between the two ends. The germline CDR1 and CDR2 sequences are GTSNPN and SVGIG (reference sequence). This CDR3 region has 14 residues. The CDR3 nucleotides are TGTGCCTGGATGACGCGGCACTCTGGAAACACCATATATTTT. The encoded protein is CAWMTRHSGNTIYF.

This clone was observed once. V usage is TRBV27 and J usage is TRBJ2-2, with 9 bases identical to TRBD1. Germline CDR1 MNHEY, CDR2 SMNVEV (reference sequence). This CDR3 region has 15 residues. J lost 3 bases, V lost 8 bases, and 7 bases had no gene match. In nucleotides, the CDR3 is TGTGCCAGCCGAAAGGGACAGGGATACACCGGGGAGCTGTTTTTT. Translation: CASRKGQGYTGELFF.